The next 17 T cell receptor beta chains were all read from a single sample in a study of blood T cell repertoires in COVID-19. Libraries were prepared by immunoSEQ multiplex PCR; TCRdb keeps only in-frame clonotypes and omits some of them. The sample includes fewer than 80,000 clones, 78% of them seen just once. Sequencing input: peripheral blood. The origin of the receptors is a man between 60 and 70 years old with COVID-19, enrolled during active disease.

This rearrangement joins TRBV5-6 to TRBJ1-2; 8 positions agree with TRBD1. Unmatched junction bases numbered 4, after V lost 4 bases and J lost 2 bases. CDR1 and CDR2 from the germline V gene are SGHDT and YYEEEE. The CDR3 runs to 14 residues. This CDR3 reads CASSKDRANYGYTF. The CDR3 DNA sequence: TGTGCCAGCAGCAAGGACAGGGCGAACTATGGCTACACCTTC. Using reference TRBV5-6 and TRBJ1-2 for the parts outside the CDR3, the full variable domain is DAGVTQSPTHLIKTRGQQVTLRCSPKSGHDTVSWYQQALGQGPQFIFQYYEEEERQRGNFPDRFSGHQFPNYSSELNVNALLLGDSALYLCASSKDRANYGYTFGSGTRLTVV.

The rearrangement joins TRBV5-1 to TRBJ2-1; a weak D match, TRBD2 (5 bases). The CDR3 is 15 residues long. Germline CDR1 is SGHRS and CDR2 is YFSETQ. Trimming pared 4 bases from V and 5 bases from J, leaving 16 bases between. DNA of the CDR3: TGCGCCAGCAGCCCGGGATTGGGCGGGCACAATGAGCAGTTCTTC. This encodes CASSPGLGGHNEQFF.

The rearrangement links TRBV18 to TRBJ2-5; 7 bases agree with TRBD1. CDR3 length: 15 amino acids. The J segment lost 2 bases and the V segment lost 4 bases, leaving 7 bases of the junction unmatched. Germline-derived CDR1 and CDR2 are KGHSH and LQKENI. The CDR3 nucleotides are TGTGCCAGCTCACTAAACCAACAGGGGCAAGAGACCCAGTACTTC. The encoded protein is CASSLNQQGQETQYF. Full variable domain (outside the CDR3, taken from reference TRBV18 and TRBJ2-5): NAGVMQNPRHLVRRRGQEARLRCSPMKGHSHVYWYRQLPEEGLKFMVYLQKENIIDESGMPKERFSAEFPKEGPSILRIQQVVRGDSAAYFCASSLNQQGQETQYFGPGTRLLVL.

The sample holds one count of this clone. This chain uses TRBV29-1 with TRBJ1-4, with D unresolved. The CDR3 loop spans 12 amino acids. CDR1 SQVTM and CDR2 ANQGSEA come from the germline V gene. Trimming removed 4 bases at V and 7 bases at J, with 10 bases between. In nucleotides, the CDR3 is TGCAGCGTTGGGACTGCCTTTGAAAAACTGTTTTTT. Its translation is CSVGTAFEKLFF. The full variable domain, in which reference TRBV29-1 and TRBJ1-4 provide the parts outside the CDR3, is SAVISQKPSRDICQRGTSLTIQCQVDSQVTMMFWYRQQPGQSLTLIATANQGSEATYESGFVIDKFPISRPNLTFSTLTVSNMSPEDSSIYLCSVGTAFEKLFFGSGTQLSVL.

The chain is built from TRBV11-3 and TRBJ1-1, with a tentative D call TRBD1 (5 bases). V lost 2 bases to trimming and J lost 7 bases, with 11 bases between them. Germline-derived CDR1 and CDR2 are SGHNT and YENEEA. The CDR3 loop spans 13 amino acids. The CDR3 DNA reads as TGTGCCAGCAGCTTACAGGGAACGGTTGAAGCTTTCTTT. As protein: CASSLQGTVEAFF.

This clone occurred a few times. This chain uses TRBV5-1 with TRBJ2-7, with TRBD1 matching 10 bases. J lost 5 bases, V lost 4 bases, and 12 bases had no gene match. The CDR3 contains 16 residues. The germline V gene encodes CDR1 SGHRS and CDR2 YFSETQ. CDR3 sequence reads: CASSQGWTGTGDEQYF. CDR3 nucleotide sequence: TGCGCCAGCAGCCAAGGATGGACCGGGACAGGGGACGAGCAGTACTTC.

The J gene is TRBJ2-5, the V gene TRBV14; 8 nucleotides match TRBD2. In germline, CDR1 is SGHDN, CDR2 FVKESK. The CDR3 is 14 residues long. Germline trimming cut 3 bases from V and 4 bases from J; bases unmatched to any gene: 4. The CDR3 DNA reads TGTGCCAGCAGCCACCTCAGCGGGAGAGAGACCCAGTACTTC. The encoded protein is CASSHLSGRETQYF.

The J gene is TRBJ1-1, the V gene TRBV21-1; the table names TRBD1, a call not compared with the DNA. TRBV21-1 is a listed pseudogene. CDR3 length: 13 amino acids. The CDR3 sequence: CASSNTAHTEAFF. CDR3 in DNA: TGTGCCAGCAGCAATACAGCACACACTGAAGCTTTCTTT.

V is TRBV19 and J is TRBJ2-2; 10 bases match TRBD2. CDR1 LNHDA and CDR2 SQIVND come from the germline V gene (reference sequence). The CDR3 totals 14 residues. J gave up 5 bases and V 10 bases, and 7 bases lay outside the gene matches. In DNA form, the CDR3 reads TGTGCCACCCAGACGACTAGCGGGACCGGGGAGCTGTTTTTT. Its protein is CATQTTSGTGELFF.

V and J are TRBV19 and TRBJ1-4; 10 bases are shared with TRBD1. This CDR3 contains 15 residues. Germline V gene data show CDR1 as LNHDA and CDR2 as SQIVND (reference sequence). V lost 8 bases and J lost 2; bases outside the gene matches: 5. CDR3 in amino acids: CASGGQGFTNEKLFF. In DNA form, the CDR3 reads TGTGCCAGTGGGGGACAGGGGTTTACTAATGAAAAACTGTTTTTT.

CDR3 loop: CATSRGAGYSGNTF. In DNA, the CDR3 is TGTGCCACCAGCAGAGGAGCGGGGTATTCGGGGAACACCTTC. The V gene is TRBV15, the J gene TRBJ1-2; D uncertain. Trimming took off 1 base at V and 12 bases at J, with 18 bases between the two ends. The CDR3 consists of 14 residues. Germline CDR1 and CDR2: LNHNV and YYDKDF (reference sequence).

A single count supports this clone. The same CDR3 can be traced to other DNA sequences in this sample. The J gene is TRBJ1-1, the V gene TRBV28, with D uncertain. The CDR3 has 13 residues. Germline V CDR1 and CDR2: MDHEN, SYDVKM. V lost 3 bases and J 3 bases, leaving 8 bases between the germline ends. The chain's CDR3 is CASSFQRDTEAFF. CDR3 DNA sequence: TGTGCCAGCAGTTTCCAGAGGGACACTGAAGCTTTCTTT.

J is TRBJ1-3 and V is TRBV19, with D perhaps matching TRBD1 (6 bases). Germline CDR1 and CDR2: LNHDA and SQIVND (reference sequence). This CDR3 comprises 14 residues. Trimming pared 9 bases from V and 0 bases from J, leaving 12 bases between. CDR3 residues: CASAGQISGNTIYF. In nucleotides, the CDR3 is TGTGCCAGCGCTGGACAGATCTCTGGAAACACCATATATTTT.

This clone was detected only a few times. This chain uses TRBV5-1 with TRBJ2-7, with TRBD1 identical over 11 bases. V trimming: 4 bases; J trimming: 3 bases; junction bases outside the gene matches: 3. Per germline, CDR1 SGHRS and CDR2 YFSETQ. The CDR3 spans 14 residues. The chain's CDR3 is CASSLDRGLYEQYF. CDR3 sequence (DNA): TGCGCCAGCAGCCTGGACAGGGGGCTCTACGAGCAGTACTTC.

The chain has TRBV12-5 and TRBJ1-5; a possible D gene is TRBD1 (5 bases). With 2 bases removed from V and 8 bases from J, the gap between germline ends came to 7 bases. The CDR3 extends over 12 amino acids. Germline values: CDR1 LGHNT, CDR2 FRNRAP. The CDR3 nucleotides read TGTGCTAGTGGTTTGAGGGGTGAGCCCCAGCATTTT. This translates into CASGLRGEPQHF.

This clone has just one count. The chain couples TRBV24-1 to TRBJ1-5; 7 nucleotides match TRBD1. This CDR3 spans 13 amino acids. CDR1 is KGHDR and CDR2 is SFDVKD in the germline V gene. V shed 9 bases and J 2 bases; nucleotides not matched to a gene: 3. The CDR3 sequence is CATATGGNQPQHF. The CDR3 coding sequence is TGTGCCACCGCTACAGGGGGCAATCAGCCCCAGCATTTT.

V is TRBV29-1 and J is TRBJ1-2, with 8 bases matching TRBD1. Germline V lookup: CDR1 SQVTM, CDR2 ANQGSEA. Trimming removed 4 bases from V and 10 bases from J; junction bases left unmatched: 11. This CDR3 comprises 13 residues. CDR3 bases: TGCAGCGTTGTCATCCCGGGACAGGATTTCTACACCTTC. It codes for CSVVIPGQDFYTF.